The T cell receptor (beta chain) described here comes from a study of cytomegalovirus exposure and HLA in healthy donors. Overall study findings and caveats: Rare TCR sequences predominated, though certain public TCRs were found in many donors.

Notes on this clone: As yet, its antigen is unknown.

Both 60 Vbeta primers and 13 Jbeta primers went into the PCR. Clones were read by immunoSEQ multiplex PCR, and TCRdb kept only the in-frame ones, dropping some. The sample yields around 150,000 clones, 80% seen once. This CDR3 is built from 10 residues. Trimming removed 6 bases from V and 3 bases from J, with 3 bases in between. Germline loops: CDR1 DFQATT, CDR2 SNEGSKA (reference sequence). This TCR came from a man aged 40-49 years in good health and CMV-seropositive. The sample comprised PBMCs. The genes are TRBV20-1 and TRBJ2-1; D not certain. As DNA, the CDR3 is TGCAGTGCGAGCTACAATGAGCAGTTCTTC. This encodes CSASYNEQFF.